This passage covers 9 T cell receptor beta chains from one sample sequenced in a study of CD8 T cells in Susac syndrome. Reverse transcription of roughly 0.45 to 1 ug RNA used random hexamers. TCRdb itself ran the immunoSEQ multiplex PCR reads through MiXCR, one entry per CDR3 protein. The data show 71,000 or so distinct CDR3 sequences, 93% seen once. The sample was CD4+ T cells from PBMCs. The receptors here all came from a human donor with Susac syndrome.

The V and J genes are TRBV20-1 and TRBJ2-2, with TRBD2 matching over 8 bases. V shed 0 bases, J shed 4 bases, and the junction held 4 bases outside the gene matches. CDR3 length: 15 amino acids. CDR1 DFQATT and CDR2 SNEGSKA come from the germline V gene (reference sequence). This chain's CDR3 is CSARDPSGGTGELFF. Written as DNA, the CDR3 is TGCAGTGCTAGAGATCCCAGCGGGGGCACCGGGGAGCTGTTTTTT.

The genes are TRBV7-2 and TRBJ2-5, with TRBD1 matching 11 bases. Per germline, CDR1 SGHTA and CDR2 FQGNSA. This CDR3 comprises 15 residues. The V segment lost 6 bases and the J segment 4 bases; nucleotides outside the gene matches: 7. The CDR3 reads CASRLTGTGGETQYF. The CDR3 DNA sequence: TGTGCCAGCAGACTTACCGGGACAGGGGGAGAGACCCAGTACTTC.

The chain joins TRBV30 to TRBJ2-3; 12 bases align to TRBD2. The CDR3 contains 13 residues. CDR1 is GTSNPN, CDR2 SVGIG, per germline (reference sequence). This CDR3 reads CVLAGGRTDTQYF. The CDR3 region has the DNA TGTGTACTAGCGGGGGGACGCACAGATACGCAGTATTTT.

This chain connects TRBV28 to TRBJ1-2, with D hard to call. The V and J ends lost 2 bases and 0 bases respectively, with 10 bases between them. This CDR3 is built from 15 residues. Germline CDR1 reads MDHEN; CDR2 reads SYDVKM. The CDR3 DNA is TGTGCCAGCAGTTTACGACGGGGAACTAACTATGGCTACACCTTC. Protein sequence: CASSLRRGTNYGYTF.

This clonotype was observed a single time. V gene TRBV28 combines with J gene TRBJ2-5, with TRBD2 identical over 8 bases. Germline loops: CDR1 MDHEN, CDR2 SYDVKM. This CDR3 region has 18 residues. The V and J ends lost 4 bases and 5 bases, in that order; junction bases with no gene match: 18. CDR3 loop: CASSSPPGLGAQGETQYF. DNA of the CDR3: TGTGCCAGCAGTTCCCCCCCGGGACTAGGAGCACAGGGTGAGACCCAGTACTTC.

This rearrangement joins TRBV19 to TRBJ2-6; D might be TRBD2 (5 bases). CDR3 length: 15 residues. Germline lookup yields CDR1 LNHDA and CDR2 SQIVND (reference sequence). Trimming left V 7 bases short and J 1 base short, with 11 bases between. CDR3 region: CASKGLQSGANVLTF. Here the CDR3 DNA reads TGTGCCAGTAAAGGACTCCAATCTGGGGCCAACGTCCTGACTTTC.

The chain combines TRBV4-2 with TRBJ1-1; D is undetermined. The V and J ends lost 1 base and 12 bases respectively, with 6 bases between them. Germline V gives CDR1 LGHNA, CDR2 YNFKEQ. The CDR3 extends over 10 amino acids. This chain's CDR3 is CASSQGRSFF. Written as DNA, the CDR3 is TGTGCCAGCAGCCAAGGACGGTCTTTCTTT.

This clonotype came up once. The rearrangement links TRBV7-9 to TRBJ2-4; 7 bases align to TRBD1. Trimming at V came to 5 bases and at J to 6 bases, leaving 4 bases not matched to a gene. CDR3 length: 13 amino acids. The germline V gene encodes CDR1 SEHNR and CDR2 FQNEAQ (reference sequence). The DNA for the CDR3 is TGTGCCAGCAGCGAGGGGGCTGGAAACATTCAGTACTTC. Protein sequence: CASSEGAGNIQYF.

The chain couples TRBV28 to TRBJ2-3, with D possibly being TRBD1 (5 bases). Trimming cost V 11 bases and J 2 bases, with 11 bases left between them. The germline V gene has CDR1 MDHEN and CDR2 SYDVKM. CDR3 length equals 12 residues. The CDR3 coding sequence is TGTGCCTTGGGGCAGGCCACAGATACGCAGTATTTT. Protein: CALGQATDTQYF.